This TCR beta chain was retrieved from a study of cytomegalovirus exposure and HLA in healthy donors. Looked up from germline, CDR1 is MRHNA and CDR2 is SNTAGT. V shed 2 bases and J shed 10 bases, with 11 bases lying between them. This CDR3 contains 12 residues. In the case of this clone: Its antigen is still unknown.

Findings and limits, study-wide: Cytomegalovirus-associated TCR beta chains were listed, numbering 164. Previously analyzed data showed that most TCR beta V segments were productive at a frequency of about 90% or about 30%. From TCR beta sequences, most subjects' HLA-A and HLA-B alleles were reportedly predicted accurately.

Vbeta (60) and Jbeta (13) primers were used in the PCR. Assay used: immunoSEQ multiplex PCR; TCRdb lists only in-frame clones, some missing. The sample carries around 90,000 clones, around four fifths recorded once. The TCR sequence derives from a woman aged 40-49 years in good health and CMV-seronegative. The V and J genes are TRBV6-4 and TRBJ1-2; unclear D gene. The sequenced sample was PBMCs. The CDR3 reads CASSDIPGVYTF. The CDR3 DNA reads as TGTGCCAGCAGTGACATTCCGGGAGTCTACACCTTC.